This entry is about one T cell receptor (beta chain). What it binds is unknown. This sample is part of a study of regulatory and conventional T cells in RAG deficiency. In germline, CDR1 is MNHNS, CDR2 SASEGT. The CDR3 sequence is 16 residues long. Trimming cost V 4 bases and J 4 bases, with 18 bases left between them. Findings and limits, study-wide: Shannon entropy was markedly lower and Simpson indices higher in RAG-deficient patients than control T-cell subsets. Treg unique TCR beta sequences were about 92-fold fewer in Omenn syndrome and CID/AS patients than controls.

Profiling relied on immunoSEQ multiplex PCR, and the TCRdb table lists in-frame clones only, not all of them. In the table there are fewer than 35,000 clones, around 89% of which are singletons. The sample was also reused in another study, on regulatory T cells. As reported in that work: Primers: 52 TRBV forward and 13 TRBJ reverse.

Sequencing was carried out using CD8+ T cells sorted from blood. The receptor's source is a human donor in good health. This chain joins TRBV6-1 and TRBJ2-3, with a possible D match to TRBD1 (5 bases). The CDR3 region has the DNA TGTGCCAGCAGTGGCCCGGACACTTTGGAACCAGATACGCAGTATTTT. Amino acids: CASSGPDTLEPDTQYF.